Listed here are 11 T cell receptor beta chains from one sample, sequenced in a study of cytomegalovirus exposure and HLA in healthy donors. Amplification used 60 Vbeta primers and 13 Jbeta primers. Only in-frame clones appear in the TCRdb table, and some are missing; sequencing was by immunoSEQ multiplex PCR. Of 150,000 to 200,000 clones in the sample, over 70% are singletons; the top ten hold 6% to 7.5%. The sample was PBMCs. The receptors here all came from a man aged 30-40 years in good health and CMV-seropositive.

The chain links TRBV6-5 to TRBJ1-2, with D perhaps matching TRBD1 (5 bases). Trimming cost V 2 bases and J 4 bases, with 11 bases left between them. The CDR3 is 14 amino acids. Germline V gene data show CDR1 as MNHEY and CDR2 as SVGAGI. The CDR3: CASSYSTGPYGYTF. The DNA for the CDR3 is TGTGCCAGCAGTTACAGCACAGGCCCCTATGGCTACACCTTC.

The rearrangement uses TRBV7-9 and TRBJ2-1; D is perhaps TRBD2 (7 bases). CDR3 length: 16 amino acids. V was clipped by 6 bases and J by 0 bases, with 15 bases between them. Germline V gene sequence: CDR1 SEHNR, CDR2 FQNEAQ (reference sequence). The CDR3 DNA is TGTGCCAGCAGAAGGGGGGGAGGGAACTCCTACAATGAGCAGTTCTTC. Translated, it gives CASRRGGGNSYNEQFF.

The chain links TRBV5-4 to TRBJ2-1; no clear D gene. The V gene's germline CDR1 is SGHNT and CDR2 YYREEE (reference sequence). V lost 4 bases and J lost 7, with 6 bases in between. This CDR3 contains 11 residues. This CDR3 reads CASSRVNEQFF. The DNA of the CDR3 is TGTGCCAGCAGCCGCGTGAATGAGCAGTTCTTC. Looking up the rest from reference TRBV5-4 and TRBJ2-1 gives the full variable domain: ETGVTQSPTHLIKTRGQQVTLRCSSQSGHNTVSWYQQALGQGPQFIFQYYREEENGRGNFPPRFSGLQFPNYSSELNVNALELDDSALYLCASSRVNEQFFGPGTRLTVL.

CDR3 DNA sequence: TGTGCCAGCAGCCAACCTTGGCAGGGGAACACACCCCTCCACTTT. Its protein product is CASSQPWQGNTPLHF. The chain uses TRBV4-2 and TRBJ1-6; tentative D call: TRBD1 (6 bases). CDR1 is LGHNA and CDR2 is YNFKEQ in the germline V gene. CDR3 size: 15 residues. Between the trimmed V and J ends, which lost 2 bases and 11 bases, there was a span of 16 bases.

The chain uses TRBV27 and TRBJ2-2, with 14 bases lining up with TRBD2. V was clipped by 6 bases and J by 3 bases; unmatched bases: 9. The CDR3 length is 18 residues. Germline-derived CDR1 and CDR2 are MNHEY and SMNVEV (reference sequence). The chain's CDR3 is CASSMRGLAGGHTGELFF. DNA of the CDR3: TGTGCCAGCAGCATGCGTGGACTAGCGGGAGGTCACACCGGGGAGCTGTTTTTT.

The rearrangement joins TRBV4-3 to TRBJ2-2, with 7 positions matching TRBD2. The CDR3 spans 16 residues. The V gene's germline CDR1 is LGHNA and CDR2 YSLEER. The trim removed 0 bases at V and 5 bases at J, leaving 6 bases unmatched. Here the CDR3 reads CASSQDEAGWTGELFF. The CDR3 DNA sequence: TGCGCCAGCAGCCAAGACGAAGCGGGGTGGACCGGGGAGCTGTTTTTT.

The chain has TRBV4-3 and TRBJ2-2, with D uncertain. The CDR3 extends over 16 amino acids. V lost 0 bases, J lost 0 bases, and 8 bases lay in between. From germline, CDR1 is LGHNA and CDR2 YSLEER. The CDR3 nucleotides read TGCGCCAGCAGCCAAGATCGTCAGACGAACACCGGGGAGCTGTTTTTT. It is translated as CASSQDRQTNTGELFF.

The chain carries TRBV4-1 and TRBJ2-2, with 10 bases fitting TRBD2. The ends lost 2 bases at V and 6 bases at J; junction bases unmatched: 9. The CDR3 spans 17 residues. Germline loops: CDR1 MGHRA, CDR2 YSYEKL. CDR3 sequence (DNA): TGCGCCAGCAGCCAACGGCGAGCGGGGGGGCCGGCCGGGGAGCTGTTTTTT. As protein: CASSQRRAGGPAGELFF.

The chain couples TRBV25-1 to TRBJ2-6; 10 bases are a match to TRBD2. Germline values: CDR1 MGHDK, CDR2 SYGVNS. Trimming removed 5 bases from V and 0 bases from J; junction bases left unmatched: 7. This CDR3 has 18 amino acids. CDR3 bases: TGTGCCAGCAGTCCCGGACTAGCGGCCGGCTCTGGGGCCAACGTCCTGACTTTC. Translation: CASSPGLAAGSGANVLTF.

This chain joins TRBV30 and TRBJ2-5; maybe TRBD1 (6 bases). The V end lost 6 bases, the J end lost 3 bases, and 11 bases lay between the germline ends. In germline, CDR1 is GTSNPN, CDR2 SVGIG (reference sequence). The CDR3 is 12 residues long. The CDR3 DNA sequence: TGTGCCTGCAGGGGATTGGAAGAGACCCAGTACTTC. It yields the protein CACRGLEETQYF.

This sequence joins TRBV9 and TRBJ2-5; 8 positions match TRBD2. V lost 0 bases to trimming and J lost 5 bases; unmatched junction nucleotides: 12. The CDR3 runs 17 residues. Germline loops: CDR1 SGDLS, CDR2 YYNGEE. CDR3 in DNA: TGTGCCAGCAGCGTAGGGGTTAGGACTAGCCTAGGGGAGACCCAGTACTTC. Its translation is CASSVGVRTSLGETQYF.